This is a list of T cell receptor beta chains from one sample in a study of T cell responses to AZD1222 COVID-19 vaccine. The method was immunoSEQ multiplex PCR; TCRdb's version includes in-frame clones alone and lacks a portion of them. The table shows approximately 130,000 clones, with approximately 85% occurring only once. The sample was peripheral blood, taken 28 days after the second dose of the MenACWY control vaccine. The source is an adult who received the MenACWY meningococcal vaccine as a control. Both conserved end residues are part of each CDR3. Each record gives: J gene, D gene, V gene, clone size, CDR3 protein, CDR3 DNA. The D gene is left open where the match is weak. Not every row has a clone size; where given, it reads once, few, many or a size class.

TRBJ1-2 TRBD1 TRBV19 - CASSIRGTGVVRDYGYTF TGTGCCAGTAGTATAAGAGGGACAGGGGTTGTGAGGGACTATGGCTACACCTTC
TRBJ2-5 - TRBV20-1 - CSASRVTETQYF TGCAGTGCTAGTAGGGTGACGGAGACCCAGTACTTC
TRBJ2-1 TRBD2 TRBV11-3 - CASSHRGLAPYNEQFF TGTGCCAGCAGCCACCGGGGACTAGCGCCCTACAATGAGCAGTTCTTC
TRBJ1-2 TRBD1 TRBV12-3/TRBV12-4 - CASSVNRGGYTF TGTGCCAGCAGTGTGAACAGGGGTGGCTACACCTTC
TRBJ2-1 - TRBV27 - CASCRRDYNEQFF TGTGCCAGCTGTCGTAGGGACTACAATGAGCAGTTCTTC
TRBJ1-5 - TRBV6-5 - CASSPEGVKPQHF TGTGCCAGCAGCCCGGAGGGGGTGAAGCCCCAGCATTTT
TRBJ2-3 TRBD2 TRBV28 once CASSSSGGSTDTQYF TGTGCCAGCAGTTCTAGCGGGGGTAGCACAGATACGCAGTATTTT
TRBJ2-7 - TRBV18 - CASSPHRDGTYEQYF TGTGCCAGCTCACCTCACCGGGACGGAACCTACGAGCAGTACTTC
TRBJ1-1 - TRBV9 - CASSVAPAVNTEAFF TGTGCCAGCAGCGTAGCCCCCGCCGTGAACACTGAAGCTTTCTTT
TRBJ1-6 - TRBV15 - CATSGGKGSSYNSPLHF TGTGCCACCAGCGGGGGAAAGGGGAGCTCCTATAATTCACCCCTCCACTTT
TRBJ1-2 TRBD1 TRBV24-1 - CATSDWTGDYGYTF TGTGCCACCAGTGATTGGACAGGGGACTATGGCTACACCTTC
TRBJ1-2 - TRBV5-6 - CASSRRLDRSYGYTF TGTGCCAGCAGCCGAAGACTAGACAGAAGCTATGGCTACACCTTC
TRBJ1-1 - TRBV6-5 - CASTRTANTEAFF TGTGCCAGCACTCGGACAGCGAACACTGAAGCTTTCTTT
TRBJ2-3 TRBD2 TRBV28 - CASSLRGGGYTDTQYF TGTGCCAGCAGTTTACGCGGCGGGGGGTACACAGATACGCAGTATTTT
TRBJ1-5 TRBD1 TRBV10-3 - CAISESRTGGNQPQHF TGTGCCATCAGTGAGTCGAGGACAGGGGGGAATCAGCCCCAGCATTTT
TRBJ1-2 - TRBV29-1 - CSVEGPSKEDYGYTF TGCAGCGTTGAAGGTCCCAGTAAAGAAGACTATGGCTACACCTTC
TRBJ1-5 - TRBV18 - CASSPQGSAQPQHF TGTGCCAGCTCACCACAGGGTAGTGCTCAGCCCCAGCATTTT
TRBJ2-1 - TRBV3-1/TRBV3-2 - CASSRLGGTYNEQFF TGTGCCAGCAGCCGGTTGGGCGGGACCTACAATGAGCAGTTCTTC
TRBJ1-1 - TRBV11-3 - CASSPAEAEAFF TGTGCCAGCAGCCCCGCCGAGGCTGAAGCTTTCTTT
TRBJ1-5 - TRBV7-2 - CASSYRGDPQPQHF TGTGCCAGCAGCTACCGGGGGGACCCTCAGCCCCAGCATTTT
TRBJ2-1 TRBD1 TRBV5-1 - CASRLGTDYPFF TGCGCCAGCAGACTAGGGACAGATTATCCGTTCTTC
TRBJ1-1 TRBD1 TRBV5-1 - CASSQSGGNTEAFF TGCGCCAGCAGCCAATCAGGGGGTAACACTGAAGCTTTCTTT
TRBJ2-2 - TRBV5-1 - CASSLWGDTGELFF TGCGCCAGCAGCTTGTGGGGGGACACCGGGGAGCTGTTTTTT
TRBJ2-1 - TRBV7-2 - CASSLVPGGLSNEQFF TGTGCCAGCAGCTTAGTCCCGGGGGGCCTATCCAATGAGCAGTTCTTC
TRBJ2-7 TRBD2 TRBV4-2 - CASSQATSGAPRASEQYF TGTGCCAGCAGCCAAGCCACTAGCGGAGCCCCCAGGGCCTCCGAGCAGTACTTC
TRBJ2-7 - TRBV5-5 - CASSLAGGPGYEQYF TGTGCCAGCAGCTTGGCCGGAGGCCCTGGCTACGAGCAGTACTTC
TRBJ1-2 TRBD1 TRBV6-5 - CASSWGQGVYGYTF TGTGCCAGCAGTTGGGGACAGGGGGTCTATGGCTACACCTTC
TRBJ1-6 - TRBV11-2 - CASSLQAMNSPLHF TGTGCCAGCAGCTTACAGGCGATGAATTCACCCCTCCACTTT
TRBJ1-3 - TRBV30 - CAWRPHPRGRAGNTIYF TGTGCCTGGAGACCTCATCCGCGGGGTAGAGCGGGAAACACCATATATTTT
TRBJ2-1 TRBD2 TRBV6-2/TRBV6-3 few CASSPPGGQAAYNEQFF TGTGCCAGCAGCCCGCCGGGAGGGCAGGCAGCCTACAATGAGCAGTTCTTC
TRBJ2-3 TRBD2 TRBV5-4 once CASSLRKGGGASDTQYF TGTGCCAGCAGCTTGCGTAAGGGCGGGGGGGCCTCAGATACGCAGTATTTT
TRBJ2-2 TRBD2 TRBV30 - CVGRANTGELFF TGTGTTGGGAGGGCGAACACCGGGGAGCTGTTTTTT
TRBJ1-5 TRBD1 TRBV19 - CASSRPGQAYVSNQPQHF TGTGCCAGTAGCCGACCGGGACAGGCTTATGTTAGCAATCAGCCCCAGCATTTT
TRBJ2-2 TRBD2 TRBV7-8 few CASSSGFFSGRGGELFF TGTGCCAGCAGCTCGGGGTTCTTTAGCGGGAGAGGCGGGGAGCTGTTTTTT
TRBJ2-7 TRBD2 TRBV18 once CASSPLQTSGRPQQYF TGTGCCAGCTCACCACTGCAAACTAGCGGGAGGCCGCAGCAGTACTTC
TRBJ1-3 - TRBV6-5 - CASTESNRSGNTIYF TGTGCCAGCACAGAGTCAAATCGCTCTGGAAACACCATATATTTT
TRBJ2-1 TRBD2 TRBV9 - CASSPSSSLVGGRSDEQFF TGTGCCAGCAGCCCGAGTAGTTCCCTGGTGGGCGGGAGGAGCGATGAGCAGTTCTTC
TRBJ1-1 - TRBV7-9 - CASSLSGGAEAFF TGTGCCAGCAGCTTGAGTGGGGGGGCGGAGGCTTTCTTT
TRBJ1-5 - TRBV5-1 - CASSLGGARYSEPQHF TGCGCCAGCAGCTTGGGGGGGGCGCGGTACTCTGAACCCCAGCATTTT
TRBJ2-2 - TRBV5-1 - CASSWGPANTGELFF TGCGCCAGCAGCTGGGGTCCCGCGAACACCGGGGAGCTGTTTTTT
TRBJ2-7 - TRBV11-1 - CASSLRRDSSYEQYF TGTGCCAGCAGCTTAAGGAGGGACAGTTCCTACGAGCAGTACTTC
TRBJ1-1 - TRBV29-1 - CSGQRDMNTEAFF TGCAGCGGGCAGAGAGACATGAACACTGAAGCTTTCTTT
TRBJ2-5 - TRBV7-8 - CASSLEGTGWIEETQYF TGTGCCAGCAGCTTAGAGGGGACGGGGTGGATCGAAGAGACCCAGTACTTC
TRBJ2-1 - TRBV29-1 - CSVRRPLGSYNEQFF TGCAGCGTTCGGCGGCCCCTAGGATCCTACAATGAGCAGTTCTTC
TRBJ2-2 TRBD1 TRBV5-1 - CASQSTGGDTGELFF TGCGCCAGCCAATCGACAGGGGGTGACACCGGGGAGCTGTTTTTT
TRBJ2-3 - TRBV25-1 - CASGGKTDTQYF TGTGCCAGCGGGGGTAAGACAGATACGCAGTATTTT
TRBJ2-4 - TRBV2 - CASREDSLFASENIQYF TGTGCCAGCAGGGAGGACAGTTTATTTGCCAGTGAAAACATTCAGTACTTC
TRBJ1-1 - TRBV6-4 - CASSDFSRGKVF TGTGCCAGCAGTGACTTCTCCCGGGGGAAGGTCTTT
TRBJ1-2 - TRBV7-3 - CASSKGTWSDYGYTF TGTGCCAGCAGTAAGGGGACCTGGTCAGACTATGGCTACACCTTC
TRBJ1-3 - TRBV7-2 - CASSQTGSGNTIYF TGTGCCAGCAGCCAAACAGGTTCTGGAAACACCATATATTTT
TRBJ2-7 - TRBV7-9 - CASSLGGGPADEQYF TGTGCCAGCAGCTTAGGAGGGGGGCCCGCGGACGAGCAGTACTTC
TRBJ1-6 TRBD1 TRBV5-1 - CASSSNLVPGQGPVTLHF TGCGCCAGCAGCTCCAACCTTGTCCCGGGACAGGGGCCCGTCACCCTCCACTTT